The rows below give T cell receptor beta chains drawn from one sample of a study of regulatory T cells. Data came from immunoSEQ multiplex PCR; TCRdb stores just in-frame clones and leaves some out. This sample carries over 35,000 clones, 89% of them seen once, and the ten largest clones take approximately 2.3%. Source material: conventional CD4+ T cells sorted from blood. Every receptor here comes from a person under 35 with CD3G deficiency. The CDR3 runs from the conserved cysteine through the conserved F or W. A D gene is named only where the DNA matches it firmly. A row's size may be missing; if present it is once, few, many or a size class.

>TRBV28|-|17|TRBJ1-5|-
TGTGCCAGCAGTTCCGATTGGACAGTCACTAGCAATCAGCCCCAGCATTTT
CASSSDWTVTSNQPQHF
>TRBV5-1|-|15|TRBJ2-3|-
TGCGCCAGCAGCTTGGGCCTACGAAGCACAGATACGCAGTATTTT
CASSLGLRSTDTQYF
>TRBV19|-|13|TRBJ2-3|-
TGTGCCAGTAGTCCTACTAGCACAGATACGCAGTATTTT
CASSPTSTDTQYF
>TRBV5-1|-|16|TRBJ2-5|TRBD2
TGCGCCAGCAGCTTGCCTAGCGGGAGAGGTCAAGAGACCCAGTACTTC
CASSLPSGRGQETQYF
>TRBV5-1|-|13|TRBJ2-5|-
TGCGCCAGCAGCTTTGGGGAGAAAGAGACCCAGTACTTC
CASSFGEKETQYF
>TRBV28|-|16|TRBJ2-7|TRBD2
TGTGCCAGCAGTTCGCCGACTAGCGCCTCGGGGAACGAGCAGTACTTC
CASSSPTSASGNEQYF
>TRBV30|-|15|TRBJ2-3|TRBD1
TGTGCCTGGAGTGCAGGGGGCGGTAGCACAGATACGCAGTATTTT
CAWSAGGGSTDTQYF
>TRBV28|-|15|TRBJ2-2|TRBD2
TGTGCCAGCAGTGGCCGGGACTACGTCACCGGGGAGCTGTTTTTT
CASSGRDYVTGELFF
>TRBV7-9|-|15|TRBJ2-5|-
TGTGCCAGCAGCTTAGGGTCCAGCGGCCAAGAGACCCAGTACTTC
CASSLGSSGQETQYF
>TRBV5-1|-|16|TRBJ2-5|TRBD2
TGCGCCAGCAGCTCGACTAGCGGGGGGTACCAAGAGACCCAGTACTTC
CASSSTSGGYQETQYF
>TRBV19|-|17|TRBJ2-1|-
TGTGCCAGTAGTATGAGTGGGCGGGGACCGGATAACAATGAGCAGTTCTTC
CASSMSGRGPDNNEQFF
>TRBV11-2|-|17|TRBJ2-7|TRBD1
TGTGCCAGCAGCCCCCTGGACAGGGGCAAGAAGAGGTACGAGCAGTACTTC
CASSPLDRGKKRYEQYF
>TRBV6-1|-|14|TRBJ1-2|TRBD1
TGTGCCAGCAGATTCTCAGGACAGGGGTATGGCTACACCTTC
CASRFSGQGYGYTF
>TRBV6-6|-|12|TRBJ2-7|TRBD2
TGTGCCAGCAAGGGAGGGAGCTACGAGCAGTACTTC
CASKGGSYEQYF
>TRBV6-1|-|16|TRBJ1-1|-
TGTGCCAGCAGTGAAATCTGGGTGGGGTTGGGAACTGAAGCTTTCTTT
CASSEIWVGLGTEAFF
>TRBV5-1|once|13|TRBJ2-7|TRBD2
TGCGCCAGCAGGGCTAGCGGGAGCCGCGAGCAGTACTTC
CASRASGSREQYF
>TRBV7-9|-|12|TRBJ2-3|-
TGTGCCAGCAGCCACCCGTTGGGTACGCAGTATTTT
CASSHPLGTQYF
>TRBV5-1|few|15|TRBJ1-2|-
TGCGCCAGCAGCGATGGTACGGGGGTGAGCTATGGCTACACCTTC
CASSDGTGVSYGYTF
>TRBV19|-|16|TRBJ2-1|TRBD2
TGTGCCAGTAGCCCGGCCGCGGGAGGGCCCGGTGCAGGGCAGTTCTTC
CASSPAAGGPGAGQFF
>TRBV5-1|-|13|TRBJ2-1|-
TGCGCCAGCAGCTTGGCCGGGAGCGAGAGAGTGTTCTTC
CASSLAGSERVFF
>TRBV10-2|few|13|TRBJ2-1|-
TGCGCCAGCAGTCGGGACCAATCCCTCGGACAGTTCTTC
CASSRDQSLGQFF
>TRBV11-3|-|15|TRBJ2-3|TRBD1
TGTGCCAGCAGCTTGGGGACAGGGTACGCAGATACGCAGTATTTT
CASSLGTGYADTQYF
>TRBV27|-|16|TRBJ2-2|TRBD1
TGTGCCAGCAGTCCGTTTGGAAGGGGGCGGGCCGGGGAGCTGTTTTTT
CASSPFGRGRAGELFF
>TRBV11-2|-|16|TRBJ2-7|TRBD2
TGTGCCAGCAGCTTAGGGGGGACTAGCGACTCCTACGAGCAGTACTTC
CASSLGGTSDSYEQYF
>TRBV18|-|12|TRBJ2-5|-
TGTGCCAGCTCACCGTCCGGGGAGACCCAGTACTTC
CASSPSGETQYF